This section outlines one T cell receptor (beta chain) sequence together with its context. The treatment was: randomized to nivolumab then ipilimumab (arm A) or the reverse (arm B). The sample comes from a study of sequential checkpoint blockade in melanoma. Trimming stripped 7 bases from V and 7 bases from J, with 13 bases between. Germline lookup yields CDR1 SGHRS and CDR2 YFSETQ. The CDR3 totals 12 residues. The table came from immunoSEQ multiplex PCR; TCRdb's copy has only in-frame clones and leaves some out. The profile covers around 40,000 clones, with 75% to 90% appearing a single time and roughly 12% taken by the ten largest.

The receptor was isolated from a human donor with melanoma. The chain links TRBV5-1 to TRBJ2-3, with D possibly being TRBD1 (6 bases). The sample consisted of CD8+ T cells sorted from blood (inferred from file names), taken from a patient given nivolumab and ipilimumab in sequence. The DNA of the CDR3 is TGCGCCAGCGTTAACGGACAGAATACGCAGTATTTT. Protein sequence: CASVNGQNTQYF.